What follows are 12 T cell receptor beta chains derived from one specimen sequenced in a study of T cells in Graves' hyperthyroidism and ophthalmopathy. Amplification of TCR beta CDR3 regions was performed using RNA transcripts as template. RT-PCR in the first round (using the HTBI primer set) targeted the TCR CDR3. TCRdb reanalysed the multiplex PCR reads using MiXCR and keeps one entry per CDR3 protein. The data show a few hundred thousand distinct CDR3 sequences, more than 20% seen once. The source material was blood. The origin of the receptors is a man aged 18 to 29 with Graves' hyperthyroidism.

This clonotype was seen ten or more times. V is TRBV6-5 and J is TRBJ1-2; D is possibly TRBD1 (6 bases). The germline V and J ends were trimmed by 6 bases and 4 bases, with 21 bases remaining between them. The CDR3 is 16 amino acids. CDR1 and CDR2 from the germline V gene are MNHEY and SVGAGI. The CDR3 protein is CASSGPGAKSAYGYTF. Written as DNA, the CDR3 is TGTGCCAGCAGCGGGCCGGGGGCCAAATCAGCCTATGGCTACACCTTC.

The chain combines TRBV30 with TRBJ1-1; TRBD1 matches at 7 bases. Germline V gives CDR1 GTSNPN, CDR2 SVGIG (reference sequence). This CDR3 is 16 amino acids long. With V trimmed by 5 bases and J by 4 bases, 16 bases remained unmatched. The CDR3 reads CAWGGSDRDDSTEAFF. The CDR3 bases are TGTGCCTGGGGGGGGTCCGACAGGGATGATAGCACTGAAGCTTTCTTT.

This clonotype was seen more than once but under ten times. A junction boundary mismatches the germline segment, possibly from a read error. The V call is TRBV12-3 or TRBV12-4, the J call TRBJ2-5; D is tentatively TRBD1 or TRBD2 (5 bases each). This CDR3 comprises 12 residues. The CDR3, as DNA: TGTGCCAGCAGGTCCCGAGGGACCAGCTGGCACTTC. Its translation: CASRSRGTSWHF.

As to this clonotype: This could be a read error, since a much larger clone is one nucleotide away. J is TRBJ2-7 and V is TRBV28, with a possible D match to TRBD2 (6 bases). CDR1 MDHEN and CDR2 SYDVKM come from the germline V gene. Trimming removed 5 bases from V and 3 bases from J, with 26 bases in between. The CDR3 runs to 18 residues. CDR3 in DNA: TGTGCCAGCAGTCTAAGCGGGTCGCGGCGGGAACTAAGCTACGAGCAGTACGTC. Translated, it gives CASSLSGSRRELSYEQYV.

Comment on this clonotype: A much larger clone sits a single nucleotide away, making a read error possible. The V gene is TRBV20-1, the J gene TRBJ1-5; D unresolved. Germline V lookup: CDR1 DFQATT, CDR2 SNEGSKA (reference sequence). The CDR3 spans 14 residues. The CDR3 DNA sequence: TGCAGTGCTCAGCGAGGCGCGGGCAATCAGCCCCAGCGTTTT. This gives the protein CSAQRGAGNQPQRF.

The rearrangement uses TRBV6-1 and TRBJ1-1; D is perhaps TRBD1 (5 bases). From germline, CDR1 is MNHNS and CDR2 SASEGT. The length of the CDR3 is 15 residues. Trimming removed 6 bases at V and 7 bases at J, with 21 bases between. The DNA for the CDR3 is TGTGCCAGCAGGTCCCCGGGACCCGGGTCCAGTGAAGCTTTCTTT. This translates into CASRSPGPGSSEAFF.

This clonotype was observed many times. This chain joins TRBV12-3 or TRBV12-4 and TRBJ1-1; D unclear. V was shortened by 5 bases and J by 7 bases, with 8 bases between the two germline ends. The CDR3 extends over 11 amino acids. CDR3 sequence (DNA): TGTGCCAGCAGTCGACAAAATGAAGCTTTCTTT. This encodes CASSRQNEAFF.

In this sample, this clonotype turned up many times. The chain uses TRBV12-3 or TRBV12-4 and TRBJ1-5; D perhaps matches TRBD1 (6 bases). This CDR3 spans 15 amino acids. V was cut by 3 bases and J by 1 base, with 10 bases left in between. The CDR3 coding sequence is TGTGCCAGCAGTTTGCCGGGACAAAGCAATCAGCCCCAGCATTTT. Translation gives CASSLPGQSNQPQHF.

This clonotype showed up just a few times. A much bigger clone sits one base away, suggesting this may be a read error. The chain combines TRBV6-4 with TRBJ1-2; TRBD1 agrees at 7 bases. The CDR3 covers 13 residues. Germline V lookup: CDR1 MRHNA, CDR2 SNTAGT. Losses at the gene ends were 8 bases for V and 4 bases for J; bases not matched to a gene: 7. The CDR3 nucleotides are TGTGCCAGCGGTAGGGGGCCGGCCTATGGCTACACCTTC. Residues: CASGRGPAYGYTF.

This clonotype was found many times. The chain has TRBV5-6 and TRBJ2-7, with 8 nucleotides matching TRBD1. The CDR3 is 14 amino acids. V shed 5 bases, J shed 3 bases, and the junction held 7 bases outside the gene matches. Germline lookup yields CDR1 SGHDT and CDR2 YYEEEE. DNA of the CDR3: TGTGCCAGCAGGCTGGGACAGGAAGTCTACGAGCAGTACTTC. Protein sequence: CASRLGQEVYEQYF.

This clonotype was counted at least ten times. J is TRBJ2-5 and V is TRBV2; 11 nucleotides agree with TRBD2. Germline V gives CDR1 SNHLY, CDR2 FYNNEI. With V trimmed by 5 bases and J by 2 bases, 4 bases remained unmatched. The CDR3 consists of 15 residues. The CDR3 is CASSSGLAVQETQYF. The DNA of the CDR3 is TGTGCCAGCAGTTCGGGACTAGCGGTTCAAGAGACCCAGTACTTC.

The CDR3 reads CASSAPTPGQQETQYF. The CDR3 nucleotides are TGTGCCAGCAGCGCCCCGACTCCGGGACAACAAGAGACCCAGTACTTC. J is TRBJ2-5 and V is TRBV7-9, with a tentative D call TRBD1 (6 bases). Trimming removed 5 bases from V and 2 bases from J, with 18 bases in between. The CDR3 totals 16 residues. Germline V lookup: CDR1 SEHNR, CDR2 FQNEAQ (reference sequence).